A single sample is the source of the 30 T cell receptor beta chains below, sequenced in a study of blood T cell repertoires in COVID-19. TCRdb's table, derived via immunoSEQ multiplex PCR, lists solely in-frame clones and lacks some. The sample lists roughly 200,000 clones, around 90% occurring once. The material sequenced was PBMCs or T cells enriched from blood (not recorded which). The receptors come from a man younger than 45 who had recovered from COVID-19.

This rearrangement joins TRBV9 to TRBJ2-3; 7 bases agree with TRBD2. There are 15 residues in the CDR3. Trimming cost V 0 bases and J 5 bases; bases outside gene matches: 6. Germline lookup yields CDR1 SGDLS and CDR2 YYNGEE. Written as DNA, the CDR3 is TGTGCCAGCAGCGTAGCTGGGGGGGTTGGAGATACGCAGTATTTT. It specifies CASSVAGGVGDTQYF.

CDR3 sequence reads: CASSDKTAGRDTQYF. The CDR3 DNA reads TGTGCCAGCAGTGACAAGACCGCGGGCAGAGATACGCAGTATTTT. The chain joins TRBV6-1 to TRBJ2-3; D perhaps matches TRBD2 (5 bases). Per the germline V gene, CDR1 is MNHNS and CDR2 is SASEGT. The CDR3 length is 15 residues. Trimming removed 3 bases from V and 5 bases from J, with 15 bases in between.

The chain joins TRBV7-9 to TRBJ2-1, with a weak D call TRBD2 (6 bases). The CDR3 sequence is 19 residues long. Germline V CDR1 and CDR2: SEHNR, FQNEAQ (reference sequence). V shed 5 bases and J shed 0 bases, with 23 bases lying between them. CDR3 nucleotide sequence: TGTGCCAGCAGCCCACGTTTTTTGGGGGGTCACAGCTCCTACAATGAGCAGTTCTTC. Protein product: CASSPRFLGGHSSYNEQFF.

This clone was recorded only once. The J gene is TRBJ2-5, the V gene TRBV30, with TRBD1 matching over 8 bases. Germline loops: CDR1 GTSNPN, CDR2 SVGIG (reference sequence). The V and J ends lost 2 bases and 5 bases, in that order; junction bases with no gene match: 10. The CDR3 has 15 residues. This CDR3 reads CAWSLRRGRAETQYF. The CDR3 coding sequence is TGTGCCTGGAGTCTCCGCAGGGGGCGAGCGGAGACCCAGTACTTC.

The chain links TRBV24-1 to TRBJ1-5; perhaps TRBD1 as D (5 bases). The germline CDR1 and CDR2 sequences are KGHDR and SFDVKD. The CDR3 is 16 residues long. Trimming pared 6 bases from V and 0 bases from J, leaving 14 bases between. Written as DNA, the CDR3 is TGTGCCACCAGTCCTTCAGGGATTCCTAGCAATCAGCCCCAGCATTTT. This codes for CATSPSGIPSNQPQHF.

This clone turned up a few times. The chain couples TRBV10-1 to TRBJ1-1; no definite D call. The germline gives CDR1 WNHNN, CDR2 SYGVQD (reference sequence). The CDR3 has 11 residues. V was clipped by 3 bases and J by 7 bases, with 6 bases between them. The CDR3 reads CASSDGGEAFF. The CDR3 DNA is TGCGCCAGCAGTGACGGCGGTGAAGCTTTCTTT.

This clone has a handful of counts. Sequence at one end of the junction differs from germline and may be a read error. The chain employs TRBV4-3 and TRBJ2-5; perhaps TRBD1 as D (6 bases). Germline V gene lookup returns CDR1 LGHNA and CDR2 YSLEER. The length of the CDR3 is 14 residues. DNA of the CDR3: TGCGCCAGCAGCAAAGATCCATCGGACAGGACCCAGTACTTC. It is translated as CASSKDPSDRTQYF.

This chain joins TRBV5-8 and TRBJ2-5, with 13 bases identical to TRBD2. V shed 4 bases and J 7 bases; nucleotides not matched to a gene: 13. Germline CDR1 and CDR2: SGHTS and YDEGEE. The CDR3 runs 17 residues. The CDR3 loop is CASSESVGLAGPWTQYF. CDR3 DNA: TGTGCCAGCAGCGAGAGCGTGGGACTAGCGGGACCTTGGACCCAGTACTTC.

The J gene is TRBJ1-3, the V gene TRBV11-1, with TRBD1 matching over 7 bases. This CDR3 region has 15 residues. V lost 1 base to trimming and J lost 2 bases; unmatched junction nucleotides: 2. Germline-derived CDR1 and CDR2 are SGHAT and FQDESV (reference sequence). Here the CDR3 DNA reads TGTGCCAGCAGCTTAGGGGACAGTCCTGGAAACACCATATATTTT. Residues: CASSLGDSPGNTIYF. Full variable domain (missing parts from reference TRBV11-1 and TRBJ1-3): EAEVAQSPRYKITEKSQAVAFWCDPISGHATLYWYRQILGQGPELLVQFQDESVVDDSQLPKDRFSAERLKGVDSTLKIQPAELGDSAMYLCASSLGDSPGNTIYFGEGSWLTVV.

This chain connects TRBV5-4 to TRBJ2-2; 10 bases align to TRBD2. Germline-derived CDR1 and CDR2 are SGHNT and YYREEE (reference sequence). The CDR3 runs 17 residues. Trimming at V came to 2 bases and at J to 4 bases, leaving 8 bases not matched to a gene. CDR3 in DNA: TGTGCCAGCAGCTTATTGAGCGGGGGGGCGGGCACCGGGGAGCTGTTTTTT. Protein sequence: CASSLLSGGAGTGELFF.

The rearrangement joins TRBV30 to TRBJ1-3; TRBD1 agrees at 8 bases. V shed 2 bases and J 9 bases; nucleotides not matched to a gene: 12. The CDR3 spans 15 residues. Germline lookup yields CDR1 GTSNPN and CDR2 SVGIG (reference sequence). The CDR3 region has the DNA TGTGCCTGGAGTCACCGGACAGGGCTGGGGAGCACCATATATTTT. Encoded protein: CAWSHRTGLGSTIYF. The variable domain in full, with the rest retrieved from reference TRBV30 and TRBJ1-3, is SQTIHQWPATLVQPVGSPLSLECTVEGTSNPNLYWYRQAAGRGLQLLFYSVGIGQISSEVPQNLSASRPQDRQFILSSKKLLLSDSGFYLCAWSHRTGLGSTIYFGEGSWLTVV.

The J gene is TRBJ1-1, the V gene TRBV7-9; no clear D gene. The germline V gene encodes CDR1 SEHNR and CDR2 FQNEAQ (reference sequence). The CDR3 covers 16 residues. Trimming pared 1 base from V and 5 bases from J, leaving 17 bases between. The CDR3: CASSLGGSQALTEAFF. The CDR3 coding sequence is TGTGCCAGCAGCTTAGGAGGGTCACAAGCGCTTACTGAAGCTTTCTTT.

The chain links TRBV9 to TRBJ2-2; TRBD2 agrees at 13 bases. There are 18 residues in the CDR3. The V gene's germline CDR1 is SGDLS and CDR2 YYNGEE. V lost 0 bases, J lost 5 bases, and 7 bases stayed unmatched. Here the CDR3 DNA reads TGTGCCAGCAGCGTAGCTCCGGGGACTAGCGGGATGACCGGGGAGCTGTTTTTT. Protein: CASSVAPGTSGMTGELFF.

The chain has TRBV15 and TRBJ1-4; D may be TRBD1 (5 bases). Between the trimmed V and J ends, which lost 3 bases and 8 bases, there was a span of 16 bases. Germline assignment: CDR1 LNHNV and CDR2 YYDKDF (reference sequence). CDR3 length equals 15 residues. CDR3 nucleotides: TGTGCCACCAGCAGGGTCCGGGGGATGGAAGAAAAACTGTTTTTT. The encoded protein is CATSRVRGMEEKLFF.

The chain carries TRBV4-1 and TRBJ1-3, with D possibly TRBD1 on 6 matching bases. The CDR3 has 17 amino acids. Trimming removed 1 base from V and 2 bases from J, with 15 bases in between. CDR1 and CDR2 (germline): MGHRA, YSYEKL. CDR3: CASSQGRGRGTGNTIYF. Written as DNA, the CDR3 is TGCGCCAGCAGCCAAGGTCGGGGAAGGGGGACTGGAAACACCATATATTTT.

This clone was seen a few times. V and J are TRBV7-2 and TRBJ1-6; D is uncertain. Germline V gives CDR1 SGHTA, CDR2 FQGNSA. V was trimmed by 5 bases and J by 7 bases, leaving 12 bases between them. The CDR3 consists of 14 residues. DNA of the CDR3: TGTGCCAGCAGCGTTCCAGGTCGGAATTCACCCCTCCACTTT. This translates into CASSVPGRNSPLHF. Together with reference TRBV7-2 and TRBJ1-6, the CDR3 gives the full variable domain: GAGVSQSPSNKVTEKGKDVELRCDPISGHTALYWYRQSLGQGLEFLIYFQGNSAPDKSGLPSDRFSAERTGGSVSTLTIQRTQQEDSAVYLCASSVPGRNSPLHFGNGTRLTVT.

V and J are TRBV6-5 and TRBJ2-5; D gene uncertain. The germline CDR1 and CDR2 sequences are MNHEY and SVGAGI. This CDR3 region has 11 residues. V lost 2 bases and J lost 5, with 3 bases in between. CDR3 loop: CASSYGETQYF. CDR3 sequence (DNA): TGTGCCAGCAGTTACGGCGAGACCCAGTACTTC.

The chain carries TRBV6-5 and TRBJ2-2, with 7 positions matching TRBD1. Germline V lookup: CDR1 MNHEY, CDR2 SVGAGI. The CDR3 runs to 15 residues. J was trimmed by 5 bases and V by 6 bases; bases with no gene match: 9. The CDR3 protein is CASSNTGTATGELFF. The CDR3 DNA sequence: TGTGCCAGCAGCAACACCGGGACAGCTACCGGGGAGCTGTTTTTT.

The CDR3 DNA is TGTGCCAGCATTACTCTCGCCGGGGAGCTGTTTTTT. Translating it yields CASITLAGELFF. The genes are TRBV25-1 and TRBJ2-2; D remains unclear. The germline CDR1 and CDR2 sequences are MGHDK and SYGVNS. The CDR3 runs to 12 residues. The V gene lost 7 bases and the J gene lost 6 bases, with 9 bases spanning the gap.

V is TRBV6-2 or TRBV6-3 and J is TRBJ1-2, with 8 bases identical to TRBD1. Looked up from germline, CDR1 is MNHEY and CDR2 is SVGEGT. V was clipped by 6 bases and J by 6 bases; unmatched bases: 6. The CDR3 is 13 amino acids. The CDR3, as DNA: TGTGCCAGCAGCGAAGGACAGGGAGATGGCTACACCTTC. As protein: CASSEGQGDGYTF.

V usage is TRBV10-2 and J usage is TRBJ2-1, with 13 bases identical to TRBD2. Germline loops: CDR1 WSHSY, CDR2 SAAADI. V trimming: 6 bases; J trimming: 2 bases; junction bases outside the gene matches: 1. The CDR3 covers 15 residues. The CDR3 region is CASRLAGGPYNEQFF. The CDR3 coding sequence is TGCGCCAGCAGACTAGCGGGAGGGCCCTACAATGAGCAGTTCTTC.

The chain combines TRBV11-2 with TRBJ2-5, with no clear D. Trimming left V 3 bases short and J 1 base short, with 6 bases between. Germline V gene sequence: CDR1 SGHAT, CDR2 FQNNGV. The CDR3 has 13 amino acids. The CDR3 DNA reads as TGTGCCAGCAGCTTGTACAGCCAAGAGACCCAGTACTTC. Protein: CASSLYSQETQYF.

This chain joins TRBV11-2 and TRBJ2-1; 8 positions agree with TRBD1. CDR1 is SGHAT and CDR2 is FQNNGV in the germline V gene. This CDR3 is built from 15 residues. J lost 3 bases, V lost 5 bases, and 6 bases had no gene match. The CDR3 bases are TGTGCCAGCAGCGACGGGACAGGACGCTACAATGAGCAGTTCTTC. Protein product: CASSDGTGRYNEQFF.

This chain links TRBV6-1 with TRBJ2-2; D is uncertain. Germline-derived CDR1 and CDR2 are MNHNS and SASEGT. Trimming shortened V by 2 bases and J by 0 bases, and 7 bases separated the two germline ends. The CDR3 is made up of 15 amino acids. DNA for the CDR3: TGTGCCAGCAGTGAACGCCCGGCGAACACCGGGGAGCTGTTTTTT. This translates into CASSERPANTGELFF.

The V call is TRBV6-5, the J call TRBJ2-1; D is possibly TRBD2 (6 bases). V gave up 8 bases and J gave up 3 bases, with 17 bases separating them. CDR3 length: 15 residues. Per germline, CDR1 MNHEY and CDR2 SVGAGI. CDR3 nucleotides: TGTGCCAGCGGAAAAAGCGGACTAAACTACAATGAGCAGTTCTTC. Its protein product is CASGKSGLNYNEQFF.

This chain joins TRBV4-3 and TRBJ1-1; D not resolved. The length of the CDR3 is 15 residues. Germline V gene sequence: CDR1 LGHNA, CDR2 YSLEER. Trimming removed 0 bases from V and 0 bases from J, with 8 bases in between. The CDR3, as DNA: TGCGCCAGCAGCCAAGAAACATTTATGAACACTGAAGCTTTCTTT. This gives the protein CASSQETFMNTEAFF.

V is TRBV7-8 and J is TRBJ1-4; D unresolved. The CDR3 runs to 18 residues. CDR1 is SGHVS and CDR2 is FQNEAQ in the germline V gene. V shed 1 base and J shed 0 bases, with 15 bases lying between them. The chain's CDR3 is CASSLGGQPTPTNEKLFF. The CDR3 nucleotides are TGTGCCAGCAGCTTAGGAGGGCAGCCAACTCCAACTAATGAAAAACTGTTTTTT. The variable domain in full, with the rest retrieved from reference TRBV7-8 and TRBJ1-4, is GAGVSQSPRYKVAKRGQDVALRCDPISGHVSLFWYQQALGQGPEFLTYFQNEAQLDKSGLPSDRFFAERPEGSVSTLKIQRTQQEDSAVYLCASSLGGQPTPTNEKLFFGSGTQLSVL.

This CDR3 is CASSLAGGTVSYEQYF. CDR3 bases: TGTGCCAGCAGCTTGGCAGGGGGGACGGTATCCTACGAGCAGTACTTC. V usage is TRBV5-8 and J usage is TRBJ2-7; D may be TRBD1 (7 bases). The germline V gene encodes CDR1 SGHTS and CDR2 YDEGEE. V shed 0 bases and J shed 1 base, with 14 bases lying between them. The CDR3 extends over 16 amino acids.

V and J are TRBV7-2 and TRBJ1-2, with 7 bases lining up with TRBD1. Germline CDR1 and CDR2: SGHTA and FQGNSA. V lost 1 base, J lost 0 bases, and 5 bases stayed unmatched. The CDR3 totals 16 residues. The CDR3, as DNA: TGTGCCAGCAGCTTAGGGGGGACAGTAGCTAACTATGGCTACACCTTC. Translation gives CASSLGGTVANYGYTF.

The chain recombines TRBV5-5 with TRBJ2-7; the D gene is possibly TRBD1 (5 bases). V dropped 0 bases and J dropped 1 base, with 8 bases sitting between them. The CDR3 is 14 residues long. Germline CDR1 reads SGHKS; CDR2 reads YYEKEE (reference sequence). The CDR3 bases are TGTGCCAGCAGCTTGGTTACAGGTTCCTACGAGCAGTACTTC. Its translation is CASSLVTGSYEQYF.